A single sample is the source of the 30 T cell receptor beta chains below, sequenced in a study of blood T cell repertoires in COVID-19. The repertoire was sequenced with immunoSEQ multiplex PCR; TCRdb's copy has only in-frame clones and lacks some. The profile shows approximately 470,000 clones, around 90% of them singletons. The sample taken for sequencing was PBMCs or T cells enriched from blood (not recorded which). The origin of the receptors is a woman aged 18-30 years who had recovered from COVID-19.

The rearrangement links TRBV15 to TRBJ1-2; the D is unclear. V lost 1 base, J lost 4 bases, and 16 bases lay in between. This CDR3 region has 16 residues. Germline CDR1 and CDR2: LNHNV and YYDKDF (reference sequence). The chain's CDR3 is CATSRGGEAILYGYTF. The CDR3 DNA follows: TGTGCCACCAGCAGAGGCGGTGAAGCCATCCTCTATGGCTACACCTTC.

This sequence joins TRBV7-2 and TRBJ2-5, with D tentatively TRBD2 (6 bases). Germline V gives CDR1 SGHTA, CDR2 FQGNSA. The V and J ends lost 2 bases and 1 base respectively, with 14 bases between them. This CDR3 has 16 amino acids. The DNA of the CDR3 is TGTGCCAGCAGCTTACTGGGCGGGGCGAGCCAAGAGACCCAGTACTTC. This codes for CASSLLGGASQETQYF.

The chain is built from TRBV27 and TRBJ2-3, with unresolved D. The V end was cut by 5 bases, the J end by 4 bases, with 10 bases between. CDR1 is MNHEY, CDR2 SMNVEV, per germline (reference sequence). The CDR3 has 13 residues. CDR3 sequence: CASSGLGPDTQYF. The CDR3 nucleotides read TGTGCCAGCAGTGGGCTGGGCCCAGATACGCAGTATTTT.

V is TRBV2 and J is TRBJ1-3; D gene ambiguous. Germline CDR1 reads SNHLY; CDR2 reads FYNNEI. V lost 7 bases to trimming and J lost 0 bases, with 7 bases between them. The CDR3 spans 13 residues. CDR3 residues: CASKESSGNTIYF. CDR3 DNA sequence: TGTGCCAGCAAAGAGAGCTCTGGAAACACCATATATTTT. Full variable domain (outside the CDR3, taken from reference TRBV2 and TRBJ1-3): EPEVTQTPSHQVTQMGQEVILRCVPISNHLYFYWYRQILGQKVEFLVSFYNNEISEKSEIFDDQFSVERPDGSNFTLKIRSTKLEDSAMYFCASKESSGNTIYFGEGSWLTVV.

The genes are TRBV5-6 and TRBJ2-7, with TRBD2 as a possible D gene (6 bases). This CDR3 has 14 amino acids. Germline V gives CDR1 SGHDT, CDR2 YYEEEE. V gave up 4 bases and J gave up 2 bases, with 13 bases separating them. The CDR3 DNA reads as TGTGCCAGCAGCGGGGCAGGCGGGACCTACGAGCAGTACTTC. Its protein product is CASSGAGGTYEQYF.

The chain employs TRBV7-8 and TRBJ1-3; D unclear. Trimming removed 3 bases from V and 8 bases from J, with 11 bases in between. Per germline, CDR1 SGHVS and CDR2 FQNEAQ. The length of the CDR3 is 13 residues. CDR3 DNA: TGTGCCAGCAGCTTCGGGTCGGGATACACCATATATTTT. It codes for CASSFGSGYTIYF.

This rearrangement joins TRBV7-6 to TRBJ2-1; D is possibly TRBD2 (6 bases). Germline-derived CDR1 and CDR2 are SGHVS and FNYEAQ. V gave up 4 bases and J gave up 5 bases, with 9 bases separating them. This CDR3 region has 13 residues. The CDR3 protein is CASSSGGHNEQFF. The CDR3 nucleotides read TGTGCCAGCAGCTCCGGGGGTCACAATGAGCAGTTCTTC.

The chain is built from TRBV15 and TRBJ2-1, with 10 bases that match TRBD1. The CDR3 is 14 residues long. Germline V gives CDR1 LNHNV, CDR2 YYDKDF (reference sequence). The V segment lost 2 bases and the J segment 12 bases; nucleotides outside the gene matches: 7. DNA of the CDR3: TGTGCCACCAGCAGATATGGACAGGGGGTCGGGCAGTTCTTC. This encodes CATSRYGQGVGQFF. The complete variable domain, with remaining parts taken from reference TRBV15 and TRBJ2-1, reads DAMVIQNPRYQVTQFGKPVTLSCSQTLNHNVMYWYQQKSSQAPKLLFHYYDKDFNNEADTPDNFQSRRPNTSFCFLDIRSPGLGDTAMYLCATSRYGQGVGQFFGPGTRLTVL.

J is TRBJ2-6 and V is TRBV5-1; 7 bases are a match to TRBD1. Germline-derived CDR1 and CDR2 are SGHRS and YFSETQ. V trimming: 6 bases; J trimming: 2 bases; junction bases outside the gene matches: 5. The CDR3 consists of 15 residues. CDR3 nucleotide sequence: TGCGCCAGCACCTATACAGGGGCTGGGGCCAACGTCCTGACTTTC. Protein: CASTYTGAGANVLTF.

This sequence joins TRBV28 and TRBJ1-6; 11 bases fit TRBD1. V lost 2 bases and J lost 13; bases outside the gene matches: 7. The CDR3 covers 15 residues. Germline values: CDR1 MDHEN, CDR2 SYDVKM. CDR3 region: CASSLRTGGRGPLHF. CDR3 DNA sequence: TGTGCCAGCAGTTTAAGGACAGGGGGCAGGGGGCCCCTCCACTTT.

There are a few counts of this clone. The chain uses TRBV27 and TRBJ1-1; the D gene is possibly TRBD1 (6 bases). Germline-derived CDR1 and CDR2 are MNHEY and SMNVEV (reference sequence). Trimming stripped 2 bases from V and 11 bases from J, with 15 bases between. The CDR3 contains 13 residues. The CDR3 sequence: CASSLSTRGWAFF. The DNA for the CDR3 is TGTGCCAGCAGTTTAAGTACCAGGGGCTGGGCTTTCTTT.

This chain links TRBV2 with TRBJ2-7, with 11 bases identical to TRBD1. There are 15 residues in the CDR3. From germline, CDR1 is SNHLY and CDR2 FYNNEI. The V segment lost 6 bases and the J segment 2 bases; nucleotides outside the gene matches: 6. CDR3 loop: CASSLGQGEPYEQYF. The CDR3 coding sequence is TGTGCCAGCAGCCTGGGACAGGGGGAGCCCTACGAGCAGTACTTC.

The rearrangement joins TRBV9 to TRBJ2-2; D unclear. Germline values: CDR1 SGDLS, CDR2 YYNGEE. The CDR3 runs to 13 residues. V dropped 7 bases and J dropped 0 bases, with 7 bases sitting between them. CDR3 sequence: CASGPANTGELFF. CDR3 nucleotides: TGTGCCAGCGGGCCCGCGAACACCGGGGAGCTGTTTTTT.

This clone was recorded once. J is TRBJ2-3 and V is TRBV5-1; TRBD2 is a possible D gene (5 bases). This CDR3 spans 15 amino acids. V lost 0 bases and J 5 bases, leaving 13 bases between the germline ends. Germline loops: CDR1 SGHRS, CDR2 YFSETQ. The CDR3 region has the DNA TGCGCCAGCAGCTTGGCCAGCTCCGGGGAAGATACGCAGTATTTT. This gives the protein CASSLASSGEDTQYF. The whole variable domain, filled in from reference TRBV5-1 and TRBJ2-3, reads KAGVTQTPRYLIKTRGQQVTLSCSPISGHRSVSWYQQTPGQGLQFLFEYFSETQRNKGNFPGRFSGRQFSNSRSEMNVSTLELGDSALYLCASSLASSGEDTQYFGPGTRLTVL.

This clone has more than one count but fewer than ten. The J gene is TRBJ1-2, the V gene TRBV6-5, with D perhaps matching TRBD1 (6 bases). Germline V gives CDR1 MNHEY, CDR2 SVGAGI. CDR3 length equals 14 residues. Trimming left V 6 bases short and J 8 bases short, with 19 bases between. CDR3 protein: CASSPGGPVWGYTF. Here the CDR3 DNA reads TGTGCCAGCAGCCCCGGGGGGCCAGTTTGGGGCTACACCTTC.

The rearrangement uses TRBV30 and TRBJ2-1; D is possibly TRBD1 (6 bases). V gave up 0 bases and J gave up 8 bases, with 14 bases separating them. The CDR3 consists of 14 residues. Germline assignment: CDR1 GTSNPN and CDR2 SVGIG (reference sequence). The CDR3 protein is CAWSVRAGDYEQFF. The CDR3, as DNA: TGTGCCTGGAGTGTAAGGGCAGGGGATTATGAGCAGTTCTTC.

In its sample, this clone was seen once. The chain couples TRBV28 to TRBJ1-1; D not certain. V was pared by 4 bases and J by 2 bases, with 20 bases between. CDR3 length: 17 residues. Germline V gene lookup returns CDR1 MDHEN and CDR2 SYDVKM. The CDR3 DNA follows: TGTGCCAGCAGTTCAAACAGACATATCGCCTTAAACACTGAAGCTTTCTTT. Residues: CASSSNRHIALNTEAFF.

The rearrangement uses TRBV5-1 and TRBJ1-2; tentative D call: TRBD1 (5 bases). V was trimmed by 4 bases and J by 1 base, leaving 17 bases between them. CDR1 is SGHRS, CDR2 YFSETQ, per germline. CDR3 size: 16 residues. The CDR3 here is CASSLSSGLLNYGYTF. Here the CDR3 DNA reads TGCGCCAGCAGCCTGTCTTCAGGGCTACTTAACTATGGCTACACCTTC.

The rearrangement links TRBV2 to TRBJ1-2; D gene uncertain. This CDR3 spans 12 amino acids. Germline assignment: CDR1 SNHLY and CDR2 FYNNEI. Trimming took off 3 bases at V and 7 bases at J, with 9 bases between the two ends. CDR3 nucleotides: TGTGCCAGCAGTGATAGGGCGGGTGGCTACACCTTC. The encoded protein is CASSDRAGGYTF.

This chain joins TRBV27 and TRBJ1-5; unclear D gene. V was cut by 2 bases and J by 6 bases, with 8 bases left in between. The CDR3 sequence is 13 residues long. Germline-derived CDR1 and CDR2 are MNHEY and SMNVEV (reference sequence). The CDR3 sequence is CASSLIVGQPQHF. For the CDR3, the DNA is TGTGCCAGCAGTTTAATCGTCGGTCAGCCCCAGCATTTT.

V gene TRBV5-4 combines with J gene TRBJ2-3; D might be TRBD1 (6 bases). Trimming took 0 bases from V and 5 from J, leaving 16 bases between them. This CDR3 spans 16 amino acids. Germline V gene sequence: CDR1 SGHNT, CDR2 YYREEE (reference sequence). This CDR3 is CASSLGGSGVRDTQYF. Here the CDR3 DNA reads TGTGCCAGCAGCTTGGGAGGGTCAGGGGTTAGAGATACGCAGTATTTT.

This chain uses TRBV7-2 with TRBJ2-5, with 12 bases fitting TRBD2. The J segment lost 6 bases and the V segment lost 5 bases, leaving 13 bases of the junction unmatched. The CDR3 has 17 amino acids. Germline V lookup: CDR1 SGHTA, CDR2 FQGNSA. The CDR3 DNA reads TGTGCCAGCAGCCAAGGACTAGCGGGGTCTCACCGGAAGACCCAGTACTTC. It specifies CASSQGLAGSHRKTQYF.

The gene calls are TRBV27 and TRBJ1-2; TRBD1 matches at 10 bases. The CDR3 extends over 19 amino acids. From germline, CDR1 is MNHEY and CDR2 SMNVEV (reference sequence). After removal of 3 bases from V and 3 bases from J, the junction contained 16 bases not matched to a gene. CDR3 in DNA: TGTGCCAGCAGTTTTTCCCCAACCGGTGCGGGGACAGGGGACTATGGCTACACCTTC. Encoded protein: CASSFSPTGAGTGDYGYTF.

The chain carries TRBV7-9 and TRBJ2-5; 7 bases map to TRBD1. Germline trimming cut 5 bases from V and 4 bases from J; bases unmatched to any gene: 19. The CDR3 runs to 18 residues. Germline CDR1 and CDR2: SEHNR and FQNEAQ (reference sequence). This chain's CDR3 is CASSQWDRRKRDRETQYF. CDR3 nucleotides: TGTGCCAGCAGCCAGTGGGACAGACGGAAACGGGACCGAGAGACCCAGTACTTC. Looking up the rest from reference TRBV7-9 and TRBJ2-5 gives the full variable domain: DTGVSQNPRHKITKRGQNVTFRCDPISEHNRLYWYRQTLGQGPEFLTYFQNEAQLEKSRLLSDRFSAERPKGSFSTLEIQRTEQGDSAMYLCASSQWDRRKRDRETQYFGPGTRLLVL.

This chain links TRBV30 with TRBJ2-2; 13 positions agree with TRBD2. The CDR3 is made up of 17 amino acids. CDR1 is GTSNPN, CDR2 SVGIG, per germline (reference sequence). The junction had 10 bases not matched to a gene; V was cut back by 2 bases and J by 7 bases. The CDR3 sequence: CAWSTGTSGDSLGELFF. CDR3 DNA: TGTGCCTGGAGTACCGGGACTAGCGGGGATTCCCTCGGGGAGCTGTTTTTT.

The V gene is TRBV7-9, the J gene TRBJ1-1, with 8 bases lining up with TRBD1. V lost 3 bases to trimming and J lost 0 bases; unmatched junction nucleotides: 3. There are 15 residues in the CDR3. The germline CDR1 and CDR2 sequences are SEHNR and FQNEAQ (reference sequence). CDR3 coding DNA: TGTGCCAGCAGCTTGGGGGGACAGGTGAACACTGAAGCTTTCTTT. Translating it yields CASSLGGQVNTEAFF.

The CDR3 reads CASSLRQFSTDTQYF. As DNA, the CDR3 is TGTGCCAGCAGCTTAAGACAGTTTAGCACAGATACGCAGTATTTT. The V gene is TRBV7-8, the J gene TRBJ2-3, with a tentative D call TRBD1 (5 bases). V gave up 2 bases and J gave up 0 bases, with 9 bases separating them. CDR3 length: 15 amino acids. Germline CDR1 SGHVS, CDR2 FQNEAQ.

This clone was found a few times. Additional DNA sequences in this sample encode the identical CDR3. The chain is built from TRBV9 and TRBJ1-3, with D possibly TRBD1 on 5 matching bases. This CDR3 has 14 amino acids. From germline, CDR1 is SGDLS and CDR2 YYNGEE. With 3 bases removed from V and 1 base from J, the gap between germline ends came to 8 bases. CDR3 protein: CASSASGSGNTIYF. DNA of the CDR3: TGTGCCAGCAGCGCCTCAGGGTCTGGAAACACCATATATTTT.

J is TRBJ1-5 and V is TRBV6-1; D gene unclear. Per the germline V gene, CDR1 is MNHNS and CDR2 is SASEGT. This CDR3 has 12 residues. Trimming pared 3 bases from V and 7 bases from J, leaving 7 bases between. The CDR3 DNA sequence: TGTGCCAGCAGTGAGAACGCGCAGCCCCAGCATTTT. Protein sequence: CASSENAQPQHF.

The gene calls are TRBV19 and TRBJ2-3; TRBD2 agrees at 10 bases. Germline V gene data show CDR1 as LNHDA and CDR2 as SQIVND (reference sequence). The CDR3 contains 17 residues. V lost 5 bases, J lost 4 bases, and 12 bases stayed unmatched. Here the CDR3 DNA reads TGTGCCAGTAGTGGGGTTAAGCGGGGGGGCAAAGCAGATACGCAGTATTTT. Encoded protein: CASSGVKRGGKADTQYF.